This section outlines one T cell receptor beta chain sequence together with its context. Its target is not known. The library tagged individual cDNA molecules with unique molecular identifiers. MiXCR was run by TCRdb on the RACE reads, yielding one entry per CDR3 protein. The sample includes under 120,000 distinct CDR3 sequences, approximately 10% of them seen just once. The sample's time point: patch test 1, 2 weeks after DPC sensitization. Indicated treatment: therapeutic diphenylcyclopropenone sensitization with weekly scalp DPC. The source of the sample is a study of human T cells and chemical hapten exposure. Study overall: For the roughly 24-week duration of the study, patients were given weekly doses of diphenylcyclopropenone on the scalp.

Trimming left V 6 bases short and J 9 bases short, with 9 bases between. The length of the CDR3 is 12 residues. Regarding the study as a whole: The presence of alopecia in the donors means their immune response may differ from healthy people's.

The sequencing used whole blood, collected in connection with sensitization to the hapten diphenylcyclopropenone (DPC). The chain employs TRBV12-3 or TRBV12-4 and TRBJ1-6; D possibly corresponds to TRBD1 (5 bases). The sequence was obtained from a woman in her thirties or forties with alopecia areata. Some clones in this sample may be carry-over from other donors' samples. DNA of the CDR3: TGTGCCAGCAGCCCCAGGGTTTCACCCCTCCACTTT. It codes for CASSPRVSPLHF.